The next 29 T cell receptor beta chains were all read from a single sample in a study of HIV-infected patients and healthy controls. Alpha and beta constant-region primers primed reverse transcription of about 500 ng RNA. Using multiplexing indices, alpha and beta chain libraries were generated apart by chain-specific third strand synthesis. Via MiXCR, TCRdb re-called the 5' RACE reads, giving one row per CDR3 protein. The table has 15,000 to 20,000 distinct CDR3 sequences, over 9% seen once. All unsorted peripheral T cells were captured because whole blood was used without fractionation. Sequencing was performed on blood. These receptors came from an adult in good health.

By its share, this clonotype is medium-sized. The chain links TRBV4-3 to TRBJ2-6; D is undetermined. Deletions cut 0 bases from V and 0 bases from J, with 6 bases between. From germline, CDR1 is LGHNA and CDR2 YSLEER. CDR3 size: 16 residues. The DNA for the CDR3 is TGCGCCAGCAGCCAAGAGGAAGGCTCTGGGGCCAACGTCCTGACTTTC. The encoded protein is CASSQEEGSGANVLTF.

Sample share makes this clonotype medium-sized (0.01 to 0.1%). The genes are TRBV7-2 and TRBJ2-1; TRBD2 matches 8 bases. The V gene end was trimmed by 6 bases and the J gene end by 6 bases; junction bases not matched to a gene: 10. Germline-derived CDR1 and CDR2 are SGHTA and FQGNSA. CDR3 length: 15 amino acids. The CDR3 nucleotides are TGTGCCAGCAGGGGACTGGCGGGGGGTTCCAATGAGCAGTTCTTC. Its translation is CASRGLAGGSNEQFF.

This clonotype was seen at least ten times. The CDR3 loop reads CASSELARANEQFF. The CDR3 coding sequence is TGTGCCAGCAGTGAACTAGCTAGGGCCAATGAGCAGTTCTTC. The chain couples TRBV2 to TRBJ2-1, with TRBD2 as a possible D gene (5 bases). The CDR3 is 14 residues long. V was cut by 2 bases and J by 6 bases, with 11 bases left in between. Germline V CDR1 and CDR2: SNHLY, FYNNEI.

Judged by abundance, this clonotype is medium-sized (0.01 to 0.1%). The V and J genes are TRBV28 and TRBJ2-3, with D tentatively TRBD1 or TRBD2 (5 bases each). The CDR3 is made up of 14 amino acids. Germline loops: CDR1 MDHEN, CDR2 SYDVKM. With 7 bases removed from V and 2 bases from J, the gap between germline ends came to 13 bases. The CDR3 DNA follows: TGTGCCAGCACCGGAGGCAGGGCCACAGATACGCAGTATTTT. Translation: CASTGGRATDTQYF.

This clonotype came up many times. The chain couples TRBV10-3 to TRBJ2-3, with 9 bases lining up with TRBD2. Germline lookup yields CDR1 ENHRY and CDR2 SYGVKD. V was pared by 3 bases and J by 0 bases, with 4 bases of the junction left unmatched. The CDR3 has 16 amino acids. The CDR3 DNA reads TGTGCCATCAGTGATGGAGCGGGAGGAAGCACAGATACGCAGTATTTT. It is translated as CAISDGAGGSTDTQYF.

This clonotype qualifies as medium-sized. The chain is built from TRBV28 and TRBJ2-1, with 9 nucleotides matching TRBD2. There are 15 residues in the CDR3. With 5 bases clipped from V and 8 bases from J, the junction kept 10 bases outside the gene matches. The germline V gene encodes CDR1 MDHEN and CDR2 SYDVKM. The CDR3 nucleotides read TGTGCCAGCAGTCGAATAGCGGGAGTTGTGTATGAGCAGTTCTTC. Translated: CASSRIAGVVYEQFF. Full variable domain (outside the CDR3, taken from reference TRBV28 and TRBJ2-1): DVKVTQSSRYLVKRTGEKVFLECVQDMDHENMFWYRQDPGLGLRLIYFSYDVKMKEKGDIPEGYSVSREKKERFSLILESASTNQTSMYLCASSRIAGVVYEQFFGPGTRLTVL.

This clonotype was seen many times. The rearrangement uses TRBV4-1 and TRBJ1-4, with 9 bases matching TRBD1. The CDR3 contains 15 residues. The germline V gene has CDR1 MGHRA and CDR2 YSYEKL. V gave up 3 bases and J gave up 11 bases; unmatched junction bases: 10. The CDR3 protein is CASSQDGQGKRKLFF. CDR3 DNA: TGCGCCAGCAGCCAGGACGGACAGGGGAAGAGGAAACTGTTTTTT.

This clonotype appeared many times. This chain joins TRBV29-1 and TRBJ2-3, with D possibly being TRBD1 or TRBD2 (7 bases each). V lost 7 bases to trimming and J lost 3 bases, with 17 bases between them. The V gene's germline CDR1 is SQVTM and CDR2 ANQGSEA. The CDR3 totals 14 residues. CDR3 DNA sequence: TGCAGCGCCCGACAGGGAGGGGGGACAGATACGCAGTATTTT. Its translation: CSARQGGGTDTQYF.

This chain links TRBV9 with TRBJ2-7; TRBD1 matches 7 bases. Losses at the gene ends were 3 bases for V and 6 bases for J; bases not matched to a gene: 12. Per the germline V gene, CDR1 is SGDLS and CDR2 is YYNGEE. This CDR3 has 15 amino acids. The CDR3 nucleotides read TGTGCCAGCAGCGCTACGGAGGACAGGCGGCGCGAGCAGTACTTC. Translated, it gives CASSATEDRRREQYF.

Many counts were recorded for this clonotype. The rearrangement links TRBV20-1 to TRBJ2-5, with D unresolved. Germline V gene sequence: CDR1 DFQATT, CDR2 SNEGSKA (reference sequence). The ends were cut back, 3 bases at V and 4 bases at J, with 12 bases in the middle. The CDR3 is 13 amino acids. The CDR3: CSASRQEPETQYF. Here the CDR3 DNA reads TGCAGTGCTAGCAGGCAAGAACCAGAGACCCAGTACTTC.

The gene calls are TRBV21-1 and TRBJ2-3; the table's TRBD1 call for D was not verified on the DNA. TRBV21-1 is classified as a pseudogene. This CDR3 is 15 amino acids long. CDR3 residues: CASSKNRGGPGTQYF. As DNA, the CDR3 is TGTGCCAGCAGCAAGAACAGGGGCGGGCCGGGTACGCAGTATTTT.

Relative to its sample, this clonotype is medium-sized. The V call is TRBV6-1, the J call TRBJ2-2, with a possible D match to TRBD1 (5 bases). There are 14 residues in the CDR3. Germline CDR1 reads MNHNS; CDR2 reads SASEGT. Trimming stripped 6 bases from V and 1 base from J, with 9 bases between. The chain's CDR3 is CASSPDKNTGELFF. The CDR3, as DNA: TGTGCCAGCAGCCCGGACAAGAACACCGGGGAGCTGTTTTTT.

This clonotype was recorded many times. The chain joins TRBV5-1 to TRBJ2-7, with D perhaps matching TRBD2 (6 bases). V shed 5 bases and J shed 3 bases, with 21 bases lying between them. The CDR3 is made up of 16 amino acids. Germline values: CDR1 SGHRS, CDR2 YFSETQ. The CDR3 sequence: CASRGGTSEEVYEQYF. Here the CDR3 DNA reads TGCGCCAGCAGGGGCGGGACCTCCGAGGAGGTCTACGAGCAGTACTTC.

This clonotype was counted between two and nine times. The V call is TRBV3-1, the J call TRBJ2-3; TRBD2 agrees at 9 bases. The V gene end was trimmed by 1 base and the J gene end by 5 bases; junction bases not matched to a gene: 7. Germline values: CDR1 LGHDT, CDR2 YNNKEL (reference sequence). The CDR3 spans 16 residues. CDR3 protein: CASSQVVLAGLDTQYF. CDR3 nucleotide sequence: TGTGCCAGCAGCCAAGTGGTGCTAGCGGGACTAGATACGCAGTATTTT.

This clonotype is medium-sized by share. The chain carries TRBV28 and TRBJ2-4; no definite D call. The V end lost 1 base, the J end lost 1 base, and 8 bases lay between the germline ends. This CDR3 contains 15 residues. Germline CDR1 is MDHEN and CDR2 is SYDVKM. The CDR3 DNA is TGTGCCAGCAGTTTATTAGTTACGGCCAAAAACATTCAGTACTTC. Its protein is CASSLLVTAKNIQYF.

The sample holds many counts of this clonotype. The chain links TRBV7-2 to TRBJ2-7, with no clear D. This CDR3 has 14 amino acids. The germline V gene has CDR1 SGHTA and CDR2 FQGNSA. Trimming removed 5 bases at V and 0 bases at J, with 11 bases between. The CDR3 DNA sequence: TGTGCCAGCAGCCAAGGCCCGAGCTCCTACGAGCAGTACTTC. Residues: CASSQGPSSYEQYF.

Ten or more counts support this clonotype. CDR3 sequence (DNA): TGTGCCAGCAGTGAGGGGGGTACGGGGTACAATGAGCAGTTCTTC. It is translated as CASSEGGTGYNEQFF. V gene TRBV6-1 combines with J gene TRBJ2-1; tentatively, D is TRBD2 (6 bases). The CDR3 totals 15 residues. From germline, CDR1 is MNHNS and CDR2 SASEGT. Between the trimmed V and J ends, which lost 3 bases and 4 bases, there was a span of 13 bases.

This clonotype came up many times. CDR3 residues: CASSYEGGEQFF. CDR3 sequence (DNA): TGTGCCAGCAGTTACGAGGGGGGTGAGCAGTTCTTC. V and J are TRBV6-5 and TRBJ2-1, with D tentatively TRBD1 or TRBD2 (6 bases each). There are 12 residues in the CDR3. Germline V gene lookup returns CDR1 MNHEY and CDR2 SVGAGI. The V and J ends lost 2 bases and 9 bases respectively, with 8 bases between them.

The chain has TRBV28 and TRBJ1-3; D remains unclear. The germline V gene encodes CDR1 MDHEN and CDR2 SYDVKM. This CDR3 is built from 16 residues. The V gene lost 2 bases and the J gene lost 3 bases, with 14 bases spanning the gap. The CDR3 DNA reads TGTGCCAGCAGTTTACCGTGGGCAACGGATGGAAACACCATATATTTT. This gives the protein CASSLPWATDGNTIYF.

This clonotype was seen repeatedly, ten times or more. The chain has TRBV20-1 and TRBJ2-3; either TRBD1 or TRBD2 may supply D (6 bases each). CDR1 DFQATT and CDR2 SNEGSKA come from the germline V gene (reference sequence). V lost 3 bases, J lost 1 base, and 8 bases lay in between. The CDR3 spans 13 residues. This CDR3 reads CSAREGGTDTQYF. The DNA for the CDR3 is TGCAGTGCTAGGGAGGGGGGCACAGATACGCAGTATTTT.

This clonotype occurred many times. V is TRBV9 and J is TRBJ2-3; 7 bases match TRBD1. Germline CDR1 is SGDLS and CDR2 is YYNGEE. Trimming took 4 bases from V and 3 from J; bases not matched to a gene: 5. This CDR3 region has 14 residues. CDR3 in amino acids: CASSPRTGTDTQYF. The CDR3 coding sequence is TGTGCCAGCAGCCCGAGGACAGGAACAGATACGCAGTATTTT. Full variable domain (missing parts from reference TRBV9 and TRBJ2-3): DSGVTQTPKHLITATGQRVTLRCSPRSGDLSVYWYQQSLDQGLQFLIQYYNGEERAKGNILERFSAQQFPDLHSELNLSSLELGDSALYFCASSPRTGTDTQYFGPGTRLTVL.

The chain employs TRBV6-5 and TRBJ2-3; 9 positions agree with TRBD2. The germline CDR1 and CDR2 sequences are MNHEY and SVGAGI. The V segment lost 2 bases and the J segment 3 bases; nucleotides outside the gene matches: 12. The CDR3 length is 18 residues. The CDR3 nucleotides are TGTGCCAGCAGTTACCAGCCATACGGTAGCGGGAGTACAGATACGCAGTATTTT. This codes for CASSYQPYGSGSTDTQYF.

This clonotype was counted between two and nine times. This rearrangement joins TRBV29-1 to TRBJ1-1, with D perhaps TRBD1 (5 bases). Germline V lookup: CDR1 SQVTM, CDR2 ANQGSEA. The CDR3 runs 13 residues. The V end lost 7 bases, the J end lost 3 bases, and 15 bases lay between the germline ends. For the CDR3, the DNA is TGCAGCGCGGGGCACCCCCGGGACACTGAAGCTTTCTTT. This gives the protein CSAGHPRDTEAFF.

The table lists this clonotype with many counts. J is TRBJ2-3 and V is TRBV9; D is uncertain. The ends were cut back, 2 bases at V and 10 bases at J, with 17 bases in the middle. Germline V gene data show CDR1 as SGDLS and CDR2 as YYNGEE. This CDR3 spans 14 amino acids. CDR3 sequence: CASSVPPSARSQYF. The CDR3 DNA reads TGTGCCAGCAGCGTCCCCCCCTCGGCCCGATCGCAGTATTTT.

At least ten counts were recorded for this clonotype. The chain combines TRBV4-1 with TRBJ2-5; D is perhaps TRBD2 (5 bases). This CDR3 comprises 17 residues. Deletions cut 4 bases from V and 2 bases from J, with 20 bases between. Germline CDR1 reads MGHRA; CDR2 reads YSYEKL. The CDR3 nucleotides are TGCGCCAGCAGCCCCAGACATCGAACTAGAGGGCAAGAGACCCAGTACTTC. It specifies CASSPRHRTRGQETQYF.

This clonotype came up many times. This sequence joins TRBV18 and TRBJ2-2, with 10 nucleotides matching TRBD1. This CDR3 has 17 residues. Germline CDR1 and CDR2: KGHSH and LQKENI. V gave up 6 bases and J gave up 0 bases; unmatched junction bases: 7. The CDR3 spells CASSDGTGEANTGELFF. CDR3 nucleotides: TGTGCCAGCTCCGACGGGACAGGGGAAGCGAACACCGGGGAGCTGTTTTTT.

This clonotype is classed as medium-sized (0.01 to 0.1%). The rearrangement links TRBV29-1 to TRBJ2-3, with D possibly being TRBD1 or TRBD2 (5 bases each). Germline V gene data show CDR1 as SQVTM and CDR2 as ANQGSEA. V was cut by 6 bases and J by 5 bases, with 15 bases left in between. The CDR3 totals 13 residues. DNA for the CDR3: TGCAGCGTCGGGACCGCAAGCTTAGATACGCAGTATTTT. It is translated as CSVGTASLDTQYF.

This clonotype has a count of ten or more. V and J are TRBV28 and TRBJ2-3, with TRBD2 matching over 10 bases. The CDR3 is made up of 16 amino acids. V lost 3 bases, J lost 6 bases, and 9 bases stayed unmatched. Per germline, CDR1 MDHEN and CDR2 SYDVKM. The CDR3 DNA reads TGTGCCAGCAGTTTGGCTTTAGCGGGAGGAGTGGATACGCAGTATTTT. This encodes CASSLALAGGVDTQYF.

This clonotype ranks as medium-sized. V and J are TRBV29-1 and TRBJ2-2; no reliable D call. Between the trimmed V and J ends, which lost 0 bases and 0 bases, there was a span of 17 bases. This CDR3 region has 18 residues. The germline V gene has CDR1 SQVTM and CDR2 ANQGSEA. CDR3 sequence: CSVEDYPLGRTNTGELFF. Here the CDR3 DNA reads TGCAGCGTTGAAGACTACCCTCTCGGACGGACGAACACCGGGGAGCTGTTTTTT.